A single sample is the source of the 25 T cell receptor beta chains below, sequenced in a study of blood T cell repertoires in COVID-19. TCRdb's table, derived via immunoSEQ multiplex PCR, lists solely in-frame clones and lacks some. The table includes around 150,000 clones, around 92% detected once. The material sequenced was peripheral blood. The receptor set was obtained from a man aged 25-40 years with COVID-19, enrolled during active disease.

The rearrangement joins TRBV7-9 to TRBJ1-4; 9 bases agree with TRBD1. The CDR3 spans 14 residues. V lost 5 bases to trimming and J lost 6 bases; unmatched junction nucleotides: 4. Germline V gene lookup returns CDR1 SEHNR and CDR2 FQNEAQ (reference sequence). The CDR3 spells CASSPTGGDEKLFF. DNA of the CDR3: TGTGCCAGCAGCCCAACAGGGGGCGATGAAAAACTGTTTTTT.

The chain couples TRBV5-8 to TRBJ2-1, with 11 bases lining up with TRBD1. Germline CDR1 and CDR2: SGHTS and YDEGEE. The CDR3 extends over 16 amino acids. Trimming took 6 bases from V and 7 from J; bases not matched to a gene: 12. The CDR3 bases are TGTGCCAGCACCCAACCGGGACAGGGGGACGAGAATGAGCAGTTCTTC. Its translation is CASTQPGQGDENEQFF.

The chain recombines TRBV7-2 with TRBJ1-2; TRBD1 matches 11 bases. This CDR3 comprises 17 residues. Per the germline V gene, CDR1 is SGHTA and CDR2 is FQGNSA. Trimming removed 3 bases from V and 3 bases from J; junction bases left unmatched: 9. The CDR3 spells CASSFLGQGAQYYGYTF. The CDR3 bases are TGTGCCAGCAGCTTCCTTGGACAGGGGGCGCAGTACTATGGCTACACCTTC.

The J gene is TRBJ1-3, the V gene TRBV7-2; weak D call: TRBD1 (5 bases). The CDR3 runs to 16 residues. V lost 1 base and J 2 bases, leaving 12 bases between the germline ends. Germline assignment: CDR1 SGHTA and CDR2 FQGNSA. CDR3 nucleotide sequence: TGTGCCAGCAGCTTAGTGGCAGGGCGGACTGGAAACACCATATATTTT. It is translated as CASSLVAGRTGNTIYF.

The J gene is TRBJ2-7, the V gene TRBV27; TRBD1 is a possible D gene (5 bases). V was cut by 0 bases and J by 2 bases, with 8 bases left in between. CDR1 MNHEY and CDR2 SMNVEV come from the germline V gene (reference sequence). The CDR3 covers 14 residues. The CDR3 sequence is CASSLSGATYEQYF. Here the CDR3 DNA reads TGTGCCAGCAGTTTATCAGGGGCCACCTACGAGCAGTACTTC.

V is TRBV6-6 and J is TRBJ1-5; TRBD1 agrees at 7 bases. The CDR3 sequence is 16 residues long. The germline gives CDR1 MNHNY, CDR2 SVGAGI (reference sequence). V lost 6 bases, J lost 0 bases, and 8 bases stayed unmatched. The CDR3, as DNA: TGTGCCAGCAGAACCGGACAGGCCACTAGCAATCAGCCCCAGCATTTT. Protein sequence: CASRTGQATSNQPQHF.

The chain links TRBV7-7 to TRBJ2-2, with a weak D call TRBD2 (5 bases). V lost 2 bases to trimming and J lost 4 bases, with 14 bases between them. Germline V gene lookup returns CDR1 SSHAT and CDR2 FNYEAQ (reference sequence). The CDR3 is 16 residues long. Written as DNA, the CDR3 is TGTGCCAGCAGCTTACACCCGGGGATCCTCACCGGGGAGCTGTTTTTT. Translating it yields CASSLHPGILTGELFF.

The chain has TRBV18 and TRBJ1-2; D gene unclear. V lost 3 bases and J lost 4, with 15 bases in between. Germline assignment: CDR1 KGHSH and CDR2 LQKENI. This CDR3 is built from 15 residues. The DNA of the CDR3 is TGTGCCAGCTCACCCCTCTCCTCCTACAGCTATGGCTACACCTTC. Residues: CASSPLSSYSYGYTF.

This clone was seen only a few times. This chain joins TRBV7-9 and TRBJ1-1; D ambiguous. CDR1 is SEHNR and CDR2 is FQNEAQ in the germline V gene (reference sequence). The CDR3 is 14 residues long. Trimming removed 3 bases at V and 1 base at J, with 9 bases between. Written as DNA, the CDR3 is TGTGCCAGCAGCTTTTCGTCAGGGAACACTGAAGCTTTCTTT. Translating gives CASSFSSGNTEAFF.

The CDR3 is CATSPGGEAQPQHF. Here the CDR3 DNA reads TGTGCCACCAGCCCAGGGGGCGAGGCTCAGCCCCAGCATTTT. V usage is TRBV15 and J usage is TRBJ1-5, with 8 bases that match TRBD1. Germline loops: CDR1 LNHNV, CDR2 YYDKDF (reference sequence). The ends lost 5 bases at V and 6 bases at J; junction bases unmatched: 6. The length of the CDR3 is 14 residues.

The gene calls are TRBV7-2 and TRBJ2-7; maybe TRBD1 (5 bases). V lost 5 bases, J lost 7 bases, and 15 bases lay in between. This CDR3 spans 13 amino acids. Per the germline V gene, CDR1 is SGHTA and CDR2 is FQGNSA. The CDR3 sequence is CASSPARAREQYF. In DNA, the CDR3 is TGTGCCAGCAGCCCCGCCAGGGCAAGGGAGCAGTACTTC.

This clone was picked up one time. V gene TRBV15 combines with J gene TRBJ2-7; the match to TRBD1 covers 11 bases. Trimming removed 3 bases from V and 5 bases from J; junction bases left unmatched: 6. Germline CDR1 and CDR2: LNHNV and YYDKDF (reference sequence). This CDR3 is built from 15 residues. The CDR3 bases are TGTGCCACCAGCAGGGGAGGACAGGGGGCGGACGAGCAGTACTTC. It encodes CATSRGGQGADEQYF.

V usage is TRBV14 and J usage is TRBJ2-1; TRBD1 might be the D (5 bases). Trimming took 5 bases from V and 4 from J, leaving 9 bases between them. This CDR3 is 13 amino acids long. Germline V gives CDR1 SGHDN, CDR2 FVKESK. CDR3 coding DNA: TGTGCCAGCAGCTATGACAGTTACAATGAGCAGTTCTTC. Translating gives CASSYDSYNEQFF.

The rearrangement links TRBV19 to TRBJ2-1; 11 bases line up with TRBD2. This CDR3 is built from 20 residues. With 0 bases clipped from V and 10 bases from J, the junction kept 20 bases outside the gene matches. The germline CDR1 and CDR2 sequences are LNHDA and SQIVND (reference sequence). The CDR3 nucleotides read TGTGCCAGTAGTATAGACCCGAACTCAAGGACTAGCGGGTACATATCGGAGCAGTTCTTC. Translating gives CASSIDPNSRTSGYISEQFF.

The chain recombines TRBV28 with TRBJ2-1; 12 nucleotides align to TRBD1. With V trimmed by 2 bases and J by 2 bases, 13 bases remained unmatched. The CDR3 spans 20 residues. Germline CDR1 and CDR2: MDHEN and SYDVKM. Here the CDR3 reads CASSLNPGQGANRAYNEQFF. In DNA, the CDR3 is TGTGCCAGCAGTTTAAACCCGGGACAGGGGGCGAACAGGGCCTACAATGAGCAGTTCTTC.

The table lists this clone with a few counts. The chain couples TRBV5-1 to TRBJ1-5; the D is unclear. Trimming cost V 0 bases and J 3 bases, with 7 bases left between them. Germline CDR1 is SGHRS and CDR2 is YFSETQ. The CDR3 totals 14 residues. The CDR3 bases are TGCGCCAGCAGCTTGGGCCAGAACAATCAGCCCCAGCATTTT. Its translation: CASSLGQNNQPQHF.

The CDR3 is CASSKGQGIEAFF. CDR3 DNA: TGTGCCAGTAGTAAAGGACAGGGGATTGAAGCTTTCTTT. The J gene is TRBJ1-1, the V gene TRBV19, with 9 bases matching TRBD1. V lost 4 bases to trimming and J lost 7 bases; unmatched junction nucleotides: 4. The CDR3 contains 13 residues. The germline V gene has CDR1 LNHDA and CDR2 SQIVND (reference sequence).

V is TRBV2 and J is TRBJ1-4; 11 bases agree with TRBD1. Germline V lookup: CDR1 SNHLY, CDR2 FYNNEI. The ends lost 11 bases at V and 8 bases at J; junction bases unmatched: 16. The CDR3 has 16 residues. The CDR3 DNA is TGTGCCGGACAAGCTCGGACAGGGGGCACCGGGGAAAAACTGTTTTTT. Amino acids: CAGQARTGGTGEKLFF. The full variable domain, completed using reference TRBV2 and TRBJ1-4, is EPEVTQTPSHQVTQMGQEVILRCVPISNHLYFYWYRQILGQKVEFLVSFYNNEISEKSEIFDDQFSVERPDGSNFTLKIRSTKLEDSAMYFCAGQARTGGTGEKLFFGSGTQLSVL.

J is TRBJ2-5 and V is TRBV21-1; whether TRBD2, the table's D call, matches the DNA was not checked. TRBV21-1 is flagged as a pseudogene. The CDR3 contains 22 residues. The CDR3 protein is CASSKAKAGTSGGPGGQETQYF. Here the CDR3 DNA reads TGTGCCAGCAGCAAGGCCAAGGCAGGGACTAGCGGGGGGCCGGGGGGACAAGAGACCCAGTACTTC.

The CDR3 region has the DNA TGCGCCAGCAGCGGACCGGGACAGGGATGGGCCACTGAAGCTTTCTTT. It translates to CASSGPGQGWATEAFF. The chain joins TRBV5-1 to TRBJ1-1; TRBD1 matches 9 bases. The CDR3 totals 16 residues. With V trimmed by 4 bases and J by 4 bases, 11 bases remained unmatched. Germline CDR1 SGHRS, CDR2 YFSETQ.

This chain links TRBV15 with TRBJ2-5; 12 positions agree with TRBD2. CDR3 size: 19 residues. The trim removed 1 base at V and 2 bases at J, leaving 11 bases unmatched. The germline V gene has CDR1 LNHNV and CDR2 YYDKDF (reference sequence). The CDR3 coding sequence is TGTGCCACCAGCAGAGGAAGGTCTAGCGGGAGGGCCGGGCAAGAGACCCAGTACTTC. Translating it yields CATSRGRSSGRAGQETQYF. The full variable domain, rest sourced from reference TRBV15 and TRBJ2-5, is DAMVIQNPRYQVTQFGKPVTLSCSQTLNHNVMYWYQQKSSQAPKLLFHYYDKDFNNEADTPDNFQSRRPNTSFCFLDIRSPGLGDTAMYLCATSRGRSSGRAGQETQYFGPGTRLLVL.

V usage is TRBV11-2 and J usage is TRBJ2-1; 10 bases fit TRBD1. Germline V gene lookup returns CDR1 SGHAT and CDR2 FQNNGV. There are 15 residues in the CDR3. V was pared by 3 bases and J by 6 bases, with 5 bases of the junction left unmatched. The CDR3, as DNA: TGTGCCAGCAGCTTGTCCGGGACAGGGGTCAATGAGCAGTTCTTC. This encodes CASSLSGTGVNEQFF.

The chain couples TRBV7-8 to TRBJ2-3, with D possibly matching TRBD2 (5 bases). Per germline, CDR1 SGHVS and CDR2 FQNEAQ. The CDR3 is 17 amino acids. Trimming removed 5 bases at V and 4 bases at J, with 22 bases between. CDR3 region: CASSPRMADLGADTQYF. CDR3 sequence (DNA): TGTGCCAGCAGCCCCCGGATGGCCGATCTCGGGGCAGATACGCAGTATTTT.

The gene calls are TRBV6-2 or TRBV6-3 and TRBJ2-7, with 7 bases fitting TRBD2. The CDR3 covers 18 residues. Trimming cost V 2 bases and J 0 bases; bases outside gene matches: 13. The germline V gene encodes CDR1 MNHEY and CDR2 SVGEGT. The CDR3 loop reads CASSYNRLAESSSYEQYF. The CDR3 bases are TGTGCCAGCAGTTACAACCGACTAGCAGAATCCTCCTCCTACGAGCAGTACTTC.

The gene calls are TRBV6-5 and TRBJ1-6; D unclear. Trimming took 4 bases from V and 7 from J, leaving 5 bases between them. The CDR3 consists of 12 residues. The germline V gene encodes CDR1 MNHEY and CDR2 SVGAGI. CDR3: CASSWRNSPLHF. The CDR3 nucleotides are TGTGCCAGCAGTTGGCGGAATTCACCCCTCCACTTT.